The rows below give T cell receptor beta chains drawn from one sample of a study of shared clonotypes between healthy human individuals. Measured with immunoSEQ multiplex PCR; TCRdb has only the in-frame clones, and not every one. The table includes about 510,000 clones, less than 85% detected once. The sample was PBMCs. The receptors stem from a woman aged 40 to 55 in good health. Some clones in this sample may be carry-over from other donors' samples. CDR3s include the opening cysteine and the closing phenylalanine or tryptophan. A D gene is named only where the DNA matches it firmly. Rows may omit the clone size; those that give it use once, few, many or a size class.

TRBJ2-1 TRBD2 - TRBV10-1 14 CATSAVAGHNEQFF TGCGCCACCTCCGCGGTAGCGGGACACAATGAGCAGTTCTTC
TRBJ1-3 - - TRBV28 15 CASSFQFAPGNTIYF TGTGCCAGCAGTTTTCAGTTTGCCCCTGGAAACACCATATATTTT
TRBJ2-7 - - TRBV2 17 CASKGGAGSLGGGEQYF TGTGCCAGCAAAGGTGGAGCGGGATCCCTGGGAGGGGGGGAGCAGTACTTC
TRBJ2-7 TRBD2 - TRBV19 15 CASSIRVAGGDEQYF TGTGCCAGTAGTATAAGAGTAGCGGGAGGTGACGAGCAGTACTTC
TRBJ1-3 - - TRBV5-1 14 CASSLVGAGNTIYF TGCGCCAGCAGCTTGGTAGGGGCTGGAAACACCATATATTTT
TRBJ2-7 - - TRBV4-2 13 CASSRGGSREQYF TGTGCCAGCAGCCGAGGGGGTAGTCGCGAGCAGTACTTC
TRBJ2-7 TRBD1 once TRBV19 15 CASSTPGQGSYEQYF TGTGCCAGTAGTACACCGGGACAGGGGTCATACGAGCAGTACTTC
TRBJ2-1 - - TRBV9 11 CASSVGNQQFF TGTGCCAGCAGCGTAGGGAATCAGCAGTTCTTC
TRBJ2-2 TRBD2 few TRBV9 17 CASSTGLAGGVTGELFF TGTGCCAGCAGCACGGGACTAGCGGGAGGCGTCACCGGGGAGCTGTTTTTT
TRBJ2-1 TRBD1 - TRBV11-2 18 CASSLADRGPKAYNEQFF TGTGCCAGCAGCTTAGCGGACAGGGGGCCTAAGGCCTACAATGAGCAGTTCTTC
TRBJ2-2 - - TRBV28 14 CASSFRISTGELFF TGTGCCAGCAGTTTCAGGATTTCCACCGGGGAGCTGTTTTTT
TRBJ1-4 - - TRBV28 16 CASSNAMGWTNEKLFF TGTGCCAGCAGTAACGCGATGGGGTGGACTAATGAAAAACTGTTTTTT
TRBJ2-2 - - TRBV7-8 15 CASRRTSANTGELFF TGTGCCAGCAGGCGGACCAGCGCGAACACCGGGGAGCTGTTTTTT
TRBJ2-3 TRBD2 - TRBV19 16 CASSEPSGRSTDTQYF TGTGCCAGTAGTGAACCGAGCGGGAGAAGCACAGATACGCAGTATTTT
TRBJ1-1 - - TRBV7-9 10 CASGGTEAFF TGTGCCAGCGGGGGGACTGAAGCTTTCTTT
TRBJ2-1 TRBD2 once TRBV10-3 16 CAISESGSGAHNEQFF TGTGCCATCAGTGAGTCGGGTAGCGGGGCTCACAATGAGCAGTTCTTC
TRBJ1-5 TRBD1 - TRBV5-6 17 CASSFSGQGVFNQPQHF TGTGCCAGCAGCTTTTCGGGACAGGGGGTGTTCAATCAGCCCCAGCATTTT
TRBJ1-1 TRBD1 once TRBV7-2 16 CASSSRTGKGNTEAFF TGTGCCAGCAGCTCACGGACAGGGAAGGGGAACACTGAAGCTTTCTTT
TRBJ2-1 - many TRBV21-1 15 CASSLAGGIRNEQFF TGTGCCAGCAGCTTAGCGGGAGGGATTAGGAATGAGCAGTTCTTC
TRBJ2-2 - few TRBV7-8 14 CASSLRRETGELFF TGTGCCAGCAGCTTACGCCGAGAGACTGGGGAGCTGTTTTTT
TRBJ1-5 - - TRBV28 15 CASSLRQGGNQPQHF TGTGCCAGCAGTTTGAGGCAGGGTGGTAATCAGCCCCAGCATTTT
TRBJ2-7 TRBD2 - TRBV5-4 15 CASSYGTSETYEQYF TGTGCCAGCAGCTACGGGACTAGCGAGACCTACGAGCAGTACTTC
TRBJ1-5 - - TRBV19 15 CASTKLQGQNQPQHF TGTGCCAGTACTAAGCTGCAGGGTCAAAATCAGCCCCAGCATTTT
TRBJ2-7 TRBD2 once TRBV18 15 CASSPSGGGPYEQYF TGTGCCAGCTCACCATCTGGGGGGGGACCCTACGAGCAGTACTTC
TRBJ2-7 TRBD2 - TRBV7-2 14 CASSFELADYEQYF TGTGCCAGCAGCTTTGAGCTAGCGGATTACGAGCAGTACTTC
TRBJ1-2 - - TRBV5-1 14 CASSPGGWLYGYTF TGCGCCAGCAGCCCGGGGGGGTGGTTGTATGGCTACACCTTC
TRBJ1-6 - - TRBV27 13 CASTVSYNSPLHF TGTGCCAGCACGGTCAGTTATAATTCACCCCTCCACTTT
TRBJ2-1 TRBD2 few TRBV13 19 CASSLQSSGSVGSYNEQFF TGTGCCAGCAGCTTACAGTCTAGCGGATCAGTTGGCTCCTACAATGAGCAGTTCTTC
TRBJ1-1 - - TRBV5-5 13 CASSLGADTEAFF TGTGCCAGCAGCTTGGGGGCGGACACTGAAGCTTTCTTT
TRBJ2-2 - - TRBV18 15 CASSPGLLNTGELFF TGTGCCAGCTCACCGGGACTGCTGAACACCGGGGAGCTGTTTTTT
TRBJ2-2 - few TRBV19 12 CASASTTGELFF TGTGCCAGTGCCTCGACCACCGGGGAGCTGTTTTTT
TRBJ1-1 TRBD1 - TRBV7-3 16 CASSLNGGQMNTEAFF TGTGCCAGCAGCTTAAACGGGGGACAGATGAACACTGAAGCTTTCTTT
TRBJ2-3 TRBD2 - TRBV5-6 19 CASSLTSGRSRPSTDTQYF TGTGCCAGCAGCTTGACTAGCGGGAGGTCACGCCCCAGCACAGATACGCAGTATTTT
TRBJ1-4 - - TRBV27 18 CASSRYGGPRATNEKLFF TGTGCCAGCAGTCGATATGGAGGCCCCAGGGCAACTAATGAAAAACTGTTTTTT
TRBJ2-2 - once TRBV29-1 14 CSVEPVAGTGELFF TGCAGCGTCGAACCTGTGGCGGGCACCGGGGAGCTGTTTTTT
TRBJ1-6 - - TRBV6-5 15 CASSLGPGSTVTLHF TGTGCCAGCAGCTTGGGACCGGGGTCTACGGTAACCCTCCACTTT
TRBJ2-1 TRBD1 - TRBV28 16 CASKLVDRIVYNEQFF TGTGCCAGCAAACTTGTGGACAGGATCGTCTACAATGAGCAGTTCTTC
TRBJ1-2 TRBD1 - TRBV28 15 CASSSPTGGGFMDTF TGTGCCAGCAGTTCCCCGACAGGGGGCGGGTTTATGGACACCTTC
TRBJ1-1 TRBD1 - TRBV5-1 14 CASSLLQGFTEAFF TGCGCCAGCAGCTTACTACAGGGGTTCACTGAAGCTTTCTTT
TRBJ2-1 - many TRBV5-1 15 CASSLGLASPNEQFF TGCGCCAGCAGCTTGGGGCTAGCGTCCCCCAATGAGCAGTTCTTC
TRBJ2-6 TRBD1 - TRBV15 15 CATSADRAGANVLTF TGTGCCACCAGCGCAGACAGGGCTGGGGCCAACGTCCTGACTTTC
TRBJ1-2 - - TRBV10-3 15 CAISESASTNYGYTF TGTGCCATCAGTGAGTCCGCCTCCACAAACTATGGCTACACCTTC
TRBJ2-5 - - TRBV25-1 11 CASSDYRSQYF TGTGCCAGCAGTGACTATAGGTCCCAGTACTTC
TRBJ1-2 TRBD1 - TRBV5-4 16 CASSLGGGQGRNGYTF TGTGCCAGCAGCTTGGGGGGCGGACAGGGACGGAATGGCTACACCTTC
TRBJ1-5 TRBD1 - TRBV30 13 CACGTGDNQPQHF TGTGCCTGCGGGACAGGGGACAATCAGCCCCAGCATTTT
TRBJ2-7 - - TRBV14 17 CASSQVLDPLGSYEQYF TGTGCCAGCAGCCAAGTATTGGACCCGCTCGGCTCCTACGAGCAGTACTTC
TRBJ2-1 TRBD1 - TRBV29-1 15 CSVAGRTGGYNEQFF TGCAGCGTTGCTGGGAGGACAGGGGGGTACAATGAGCAGTTCTTC
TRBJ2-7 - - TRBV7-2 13 CASSLWTGNEQYF TGTGCCAGCAGCTTATGGACGGGTAACGAGCAGTACTTC
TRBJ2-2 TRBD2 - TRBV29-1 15 CSVNQAGVNTGELFF TGCAGCGTAAACCAAGCGGGAGTGAACACCGGGGAGCTGTTTTTT
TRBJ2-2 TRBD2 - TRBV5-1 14 CASSGLGNTGELFF TGCGCCAGCTCGGGACTAGGAAACACCGGGGAGCTGTTTTTT
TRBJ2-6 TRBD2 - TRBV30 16 CAWDSGTTSGANVLTF TGTGCCTGGGATAGCGGGACCACATCTGGGGCCAACGTCCTGACTTTC
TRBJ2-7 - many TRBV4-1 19 CASSQAPPGAGAGLYEQYF TGCGCCAGCAGCCAAGCCCCACCGGGGGCGGGAGCGGGACTATACGAGCAGTACTTC
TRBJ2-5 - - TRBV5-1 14 CASLGTAAGETQYF TGCGCCAGCCTCGGGACTGCGGCGGGGGAGACCCAGTACTTC
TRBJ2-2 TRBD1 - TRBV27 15 CASSTDRGDTGELFF TGTGCCAGCAGTACGGACAGGGGGGACACCGGGGAGCTGTTTTTT
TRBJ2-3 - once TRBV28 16 CASSLDPGKLTDTQYF TGTGCCAGCAGCCTAGATCCGGGAAAACTCACAGATACGCAGTATTTT
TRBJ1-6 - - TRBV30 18 CAWSGGSGLSSYNSPLHF TGTGCCTGGAGTGGTGGTTCAGGCCTTAGCTCCTATAATTCACCCCTCCACTTT
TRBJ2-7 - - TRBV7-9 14 CASSRERTSYEQYF TGTGCCAGCAGCCGGGAGCGGACCTCCTACGAGCAGTACTTC
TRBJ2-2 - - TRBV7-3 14 CASSLSNSGGELFF TGTGCCAGCAGCTTAAGCAACAGCGGCGGGGAGCTGTTTTTT
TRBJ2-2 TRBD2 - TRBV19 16 CASSSLAGGPSGELFF TGTGCCAGTAGCAGTCTAGCGGGAGGGCCCTCCGGGGAGCTGTTTTTT